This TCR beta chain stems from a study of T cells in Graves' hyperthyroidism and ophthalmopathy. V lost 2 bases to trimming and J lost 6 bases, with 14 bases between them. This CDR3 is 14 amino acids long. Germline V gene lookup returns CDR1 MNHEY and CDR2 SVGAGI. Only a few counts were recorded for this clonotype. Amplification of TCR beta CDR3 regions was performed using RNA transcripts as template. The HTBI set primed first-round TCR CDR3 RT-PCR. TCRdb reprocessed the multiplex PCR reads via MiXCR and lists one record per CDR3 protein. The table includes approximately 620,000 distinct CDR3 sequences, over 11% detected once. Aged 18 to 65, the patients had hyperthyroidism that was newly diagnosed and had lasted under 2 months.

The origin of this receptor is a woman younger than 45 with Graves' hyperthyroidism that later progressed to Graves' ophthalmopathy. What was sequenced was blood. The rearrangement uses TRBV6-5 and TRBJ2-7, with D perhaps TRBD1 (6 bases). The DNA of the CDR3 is TGTGCCAGCAGTTACGGACGACAGGTCGGCGAGCAGTACTTC. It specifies CASSYGRQVGEQYF.